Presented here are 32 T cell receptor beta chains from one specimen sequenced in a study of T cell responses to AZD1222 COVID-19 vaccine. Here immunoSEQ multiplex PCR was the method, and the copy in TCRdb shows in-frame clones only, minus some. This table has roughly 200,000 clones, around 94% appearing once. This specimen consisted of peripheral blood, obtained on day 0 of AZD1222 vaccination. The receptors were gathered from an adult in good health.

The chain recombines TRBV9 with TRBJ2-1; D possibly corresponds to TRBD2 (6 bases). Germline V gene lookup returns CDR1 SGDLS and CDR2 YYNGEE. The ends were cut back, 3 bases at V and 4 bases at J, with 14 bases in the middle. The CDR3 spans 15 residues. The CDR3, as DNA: TGTGCCAGCAGCGACAGCCCCCGGGAGTACAATGAGCAGTTCTTC. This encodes CASSDSPREYNEQFF.

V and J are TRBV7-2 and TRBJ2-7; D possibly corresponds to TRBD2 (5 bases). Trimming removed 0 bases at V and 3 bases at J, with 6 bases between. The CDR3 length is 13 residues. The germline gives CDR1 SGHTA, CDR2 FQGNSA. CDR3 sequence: CASSLAGSYEQYF. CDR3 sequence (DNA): TGTGCCAGCAGCTTAGCGGGGAGCTACGAGCAGTACTTC.

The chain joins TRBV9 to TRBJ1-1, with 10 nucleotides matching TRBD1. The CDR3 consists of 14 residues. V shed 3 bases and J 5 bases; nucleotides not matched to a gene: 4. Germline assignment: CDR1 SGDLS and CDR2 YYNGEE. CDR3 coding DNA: TGTGCCAGCAGCGCCGGACAGGGGGTAACTGAAGCTTTCTTT. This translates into CASSAGQGVTEAFF.

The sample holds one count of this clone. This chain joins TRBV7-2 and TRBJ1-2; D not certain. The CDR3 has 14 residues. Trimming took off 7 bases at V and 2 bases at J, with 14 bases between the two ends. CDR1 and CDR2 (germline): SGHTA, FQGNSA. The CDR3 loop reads CASKAFGSNYGYTF. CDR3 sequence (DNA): TGTGCCAGCAAAGCGTTCGGCAGCAACTATGGCTACACCTTC.

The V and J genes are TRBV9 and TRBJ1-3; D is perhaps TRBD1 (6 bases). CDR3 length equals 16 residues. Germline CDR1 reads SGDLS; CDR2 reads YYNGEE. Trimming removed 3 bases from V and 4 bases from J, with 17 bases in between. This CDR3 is CASSENREFVGNTIYF. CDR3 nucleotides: TGTGCCAGCAGCGAAAACAGGGAGTTTGTCGGAAACACCATATATTTT.

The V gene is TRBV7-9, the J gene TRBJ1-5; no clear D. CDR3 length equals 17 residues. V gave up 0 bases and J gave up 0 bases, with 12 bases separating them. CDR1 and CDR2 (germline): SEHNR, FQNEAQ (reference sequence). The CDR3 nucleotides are TGTGCCAGCAGCTTAGCAACATCTCCACTTAGCAATCAGCCCCAGCATTTT. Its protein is CASSLATSPLSNQPQHF.

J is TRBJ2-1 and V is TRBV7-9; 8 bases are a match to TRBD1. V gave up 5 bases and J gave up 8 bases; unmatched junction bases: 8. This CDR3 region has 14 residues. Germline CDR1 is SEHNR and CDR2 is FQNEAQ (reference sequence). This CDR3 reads CASSTWTGTYEQFF. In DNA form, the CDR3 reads TGTGCCAGCAGCACATGGACAGGGACGTATGAGCAGTTCTTC.

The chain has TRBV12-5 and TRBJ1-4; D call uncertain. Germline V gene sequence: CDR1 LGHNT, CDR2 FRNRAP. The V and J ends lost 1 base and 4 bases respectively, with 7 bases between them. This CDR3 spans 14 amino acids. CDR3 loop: CASGLGGFNEKLFF. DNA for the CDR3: TGTGCTAGTGGTTTGGGGGGTTTTAATGAAAAACTGTTTTTT.

This CDR3 is CASSDVGQGAQSSPLHF. The CDR3 DNA sequence: TGTGCCAGCAGTGACGTAGGACAGGGGGCGCAAAGTTCACCCCTCCACTTT. The chain combines TRBV6-4 with TRBJ1-6, with 11 nucleotides matching TRBD1. Germline loops: CDR1 MRHNA, CDR2 SNTAGT. The junction had 9 bases not matched to a gene; V was cut back by 2 bases and J by 9 bases. This CDR3 comprises 17 residues.

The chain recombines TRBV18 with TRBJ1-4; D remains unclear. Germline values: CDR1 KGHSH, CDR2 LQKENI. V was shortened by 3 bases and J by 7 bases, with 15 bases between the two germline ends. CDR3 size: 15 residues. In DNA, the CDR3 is TGTGCCAGCTCACCCCAAACTGGGATTGGTGAAAAACTGTTTTTT. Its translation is CASSPQTGIGEKLFF. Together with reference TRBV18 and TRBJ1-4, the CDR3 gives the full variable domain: NAGVMQNPRHLVRRRGQEARLRCSPMKGHSHVYWYRQLPEEGLKFMVYLQKENIIDESGMPKERFSAEFPKEGPSILRIQQVVRGDSAAYFCASSPQTGIGEKLFFGSGTQLSVL.

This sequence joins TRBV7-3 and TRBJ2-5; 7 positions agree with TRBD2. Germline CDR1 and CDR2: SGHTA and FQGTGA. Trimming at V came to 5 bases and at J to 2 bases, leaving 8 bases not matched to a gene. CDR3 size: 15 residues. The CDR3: CASSRPGSGQETQYF. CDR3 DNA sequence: TGTGCCAGCAGCCGGCCAGGTAGCGGGCAAGAGACCCAGTACTTC.

CDR3: CSASFAGGLEQYF. The DNA for the CDR3 is TGCAGTGCTAGTTTCGCGGGGGGGCTCGAGCAGTACTTC. The V gene is TRBV20-1, the J gene TRBJ2-7, with 9 positions matching TRBD2. Germline assignment: CDR1 DFQATT and CDR2 SNEGSKA (reference sequence). The V gene end was trimmed by 3 bases and the J gene end by 6 bases; junction bases not matched to a gene: 6. The CDR3 length is 13 residues.

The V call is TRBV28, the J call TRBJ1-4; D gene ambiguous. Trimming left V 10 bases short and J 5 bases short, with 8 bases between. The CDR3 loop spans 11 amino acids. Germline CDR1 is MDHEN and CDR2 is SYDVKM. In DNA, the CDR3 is TGTGCCACCCGGCGAAATGAAAAACTGTTTTTT. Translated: CATRRNEKLFF.

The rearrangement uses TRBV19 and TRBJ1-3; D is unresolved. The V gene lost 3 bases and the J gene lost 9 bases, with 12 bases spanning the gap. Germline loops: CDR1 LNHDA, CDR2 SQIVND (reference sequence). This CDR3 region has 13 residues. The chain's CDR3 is CASSIFAGGTIYF. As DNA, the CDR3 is TGTGCCAGTAGTATTTTTGCGGGCGGCACCATATATTTT.

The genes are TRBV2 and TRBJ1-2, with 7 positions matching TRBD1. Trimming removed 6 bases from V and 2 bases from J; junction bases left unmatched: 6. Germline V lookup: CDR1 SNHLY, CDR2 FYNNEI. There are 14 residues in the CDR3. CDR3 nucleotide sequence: TGTGCCAGCAGGGGACAGCGCAACAACTATGGCTACACCTTC. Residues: CASRGQRNNYGYTF.

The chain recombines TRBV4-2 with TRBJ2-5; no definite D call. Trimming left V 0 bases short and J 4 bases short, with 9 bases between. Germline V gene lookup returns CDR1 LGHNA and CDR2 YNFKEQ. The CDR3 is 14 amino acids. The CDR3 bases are TGTGCCAGCAGCCAAGATCTTCTAGTAGAGACCCAGTACTTC. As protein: CASSQDLLVETQYF.

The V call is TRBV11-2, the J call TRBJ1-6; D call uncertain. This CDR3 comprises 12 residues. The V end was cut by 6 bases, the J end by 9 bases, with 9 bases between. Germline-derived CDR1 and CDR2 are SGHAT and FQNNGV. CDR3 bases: TGTGCCAGCAGTCCCCAGGCTTCACCCCTCCACTTT. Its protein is CASSPQASPLHF.

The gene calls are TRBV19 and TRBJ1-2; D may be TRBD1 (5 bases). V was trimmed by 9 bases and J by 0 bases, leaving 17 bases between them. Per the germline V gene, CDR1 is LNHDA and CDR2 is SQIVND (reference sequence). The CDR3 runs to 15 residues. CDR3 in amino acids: CASHRDGTTNYGYTF. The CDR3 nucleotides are TGTGCCAGCCATAGGGACGGCACGACTAACTATGGCTACACCTTC.

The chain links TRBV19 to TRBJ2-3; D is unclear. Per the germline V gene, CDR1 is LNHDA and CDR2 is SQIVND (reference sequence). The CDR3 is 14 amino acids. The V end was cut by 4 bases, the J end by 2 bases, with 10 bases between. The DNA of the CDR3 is TGTGCCAGTAGTAGAAGGGTGCCCACAGATACGCAGTATTTT. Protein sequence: CASSRRVPTDTQYF.

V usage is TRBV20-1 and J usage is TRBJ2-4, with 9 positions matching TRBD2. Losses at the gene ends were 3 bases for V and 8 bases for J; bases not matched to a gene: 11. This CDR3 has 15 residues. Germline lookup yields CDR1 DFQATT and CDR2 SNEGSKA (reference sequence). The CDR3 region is CSASYGGGGADIQYF. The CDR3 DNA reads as TGCAGTGCTAGTTACGGCGGCGGGGGGGCGGACATTCAGTACTTC.

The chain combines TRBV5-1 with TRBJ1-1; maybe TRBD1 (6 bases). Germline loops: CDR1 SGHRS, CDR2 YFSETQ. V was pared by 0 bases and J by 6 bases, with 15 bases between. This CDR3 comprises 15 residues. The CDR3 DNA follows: TGCGCCAGCAGCTTGGCCGAGGGGGGAGGGGCTGAAGCTTTCTTT. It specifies CASSLAEGGGAEAFF. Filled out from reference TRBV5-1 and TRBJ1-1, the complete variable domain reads KAGVTQTPRYLIKTRGQQVTLSCSPISGHRSVSWYQQTPGQGLQFLFEYFSETQRNKGNFPGRFSGRQFSNSRSEMNVSTLELGDSALYLCASSLAEGGGAEAFFGQGTRLTVV.

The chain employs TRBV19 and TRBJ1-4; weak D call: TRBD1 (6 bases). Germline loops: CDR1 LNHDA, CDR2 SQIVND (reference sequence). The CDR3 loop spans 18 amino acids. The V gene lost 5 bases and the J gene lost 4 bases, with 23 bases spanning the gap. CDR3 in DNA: TGTGCCAGTAGTCTTAACCCCTCGGGACATACCTTTAATGAAAAACTGTTTTTT. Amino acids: CASSLNPSGHTFNEKLFF.

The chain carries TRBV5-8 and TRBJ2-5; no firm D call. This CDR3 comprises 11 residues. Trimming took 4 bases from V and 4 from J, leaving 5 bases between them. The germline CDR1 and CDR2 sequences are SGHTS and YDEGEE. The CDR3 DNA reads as TGTGCCAGCAGCCAGGTAGAGACCCAGTACTTC. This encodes CASSQVETQYF.

This chain's CDR3 is CASSYGLQVRTGELFF. CDR3 DNA sequence: TGTGCCAGCAGTTATGGGCTACAGGTCCGAACCGGGGAGCTGTTTTTT. The chain combines TRBV6-5 with TRBJ2-2; tentative D call: TRBD1 (5 bases). CDR1 is MNHEY, CDR2 SVGAGI, per germline. The CDR3 has 16 residues. V was shortened by 3 bases and J by 5 bases, with 16 bases between the two germline ends.

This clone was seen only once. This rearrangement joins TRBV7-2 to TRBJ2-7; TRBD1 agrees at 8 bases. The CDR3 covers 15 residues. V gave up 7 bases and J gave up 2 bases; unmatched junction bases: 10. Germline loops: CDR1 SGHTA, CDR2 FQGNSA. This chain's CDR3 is CASNFRGLRTYEQYF. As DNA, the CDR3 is TGTGCCAGCAATTTCAGGGGGCTCAGAACCTACGAGCAGTACTTC.

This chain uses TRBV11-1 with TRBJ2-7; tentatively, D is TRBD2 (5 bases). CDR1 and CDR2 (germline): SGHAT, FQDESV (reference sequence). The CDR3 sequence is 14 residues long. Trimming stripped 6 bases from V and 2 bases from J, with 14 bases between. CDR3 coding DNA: TGTGCCAGCAGGCTACGGACCGGGACCTACGAGCAGTACTTC. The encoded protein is CASRLRTGTYEQYF.

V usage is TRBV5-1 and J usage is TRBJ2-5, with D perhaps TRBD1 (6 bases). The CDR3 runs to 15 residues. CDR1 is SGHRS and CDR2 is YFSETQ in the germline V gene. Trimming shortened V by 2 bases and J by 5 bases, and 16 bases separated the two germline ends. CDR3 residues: CASSLTGPSGETQYF. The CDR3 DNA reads TGCGCCAGCAGCTTAACAGGGCCGTCCGGTGAGACCCAGTACTTC.

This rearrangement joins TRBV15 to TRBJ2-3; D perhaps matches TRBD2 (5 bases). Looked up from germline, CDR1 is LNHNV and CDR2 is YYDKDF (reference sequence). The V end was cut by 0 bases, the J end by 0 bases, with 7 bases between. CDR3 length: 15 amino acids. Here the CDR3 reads CATSRDGKSTDTQYF. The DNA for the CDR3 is TGTGCCACCAGCAGAGACGGGAAAAGCACAGATACGCAGTATTTT.

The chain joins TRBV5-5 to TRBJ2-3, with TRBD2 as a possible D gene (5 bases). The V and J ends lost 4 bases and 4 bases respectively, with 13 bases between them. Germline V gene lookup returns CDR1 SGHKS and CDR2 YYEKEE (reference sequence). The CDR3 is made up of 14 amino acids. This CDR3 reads CASSPGGLADTQYF. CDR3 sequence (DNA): TGTGCCAGCAGCCCAGGCGGACTGGCAGATACGCAGTATTTT.

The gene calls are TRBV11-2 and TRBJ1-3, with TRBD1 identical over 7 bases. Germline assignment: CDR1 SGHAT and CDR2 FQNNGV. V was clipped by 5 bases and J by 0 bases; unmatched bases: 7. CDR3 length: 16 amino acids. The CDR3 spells CASSLGQAGSGNTIYF. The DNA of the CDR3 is TGTGCCAGCAGCCTCGGACAGGCTGGCTCTGGAAACACCATATATTTT.

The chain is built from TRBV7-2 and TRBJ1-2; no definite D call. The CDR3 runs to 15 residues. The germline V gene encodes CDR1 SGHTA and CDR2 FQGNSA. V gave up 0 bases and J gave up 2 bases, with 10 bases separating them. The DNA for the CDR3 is TGTGCCAGCAGCTTAGCGGAGGGCGTCAACTATGGCTACACCTTC. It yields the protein CASSLAEGVNYGYTF.

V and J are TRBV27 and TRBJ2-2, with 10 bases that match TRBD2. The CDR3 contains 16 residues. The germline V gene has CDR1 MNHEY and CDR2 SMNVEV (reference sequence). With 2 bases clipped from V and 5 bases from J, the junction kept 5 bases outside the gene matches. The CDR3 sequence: CASSLSGGAQTGELFF. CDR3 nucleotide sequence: TGTGCCAGCAGTTTAAGCGGGGGGGCCCAAACCGGGGAGCTGTTTTTT.